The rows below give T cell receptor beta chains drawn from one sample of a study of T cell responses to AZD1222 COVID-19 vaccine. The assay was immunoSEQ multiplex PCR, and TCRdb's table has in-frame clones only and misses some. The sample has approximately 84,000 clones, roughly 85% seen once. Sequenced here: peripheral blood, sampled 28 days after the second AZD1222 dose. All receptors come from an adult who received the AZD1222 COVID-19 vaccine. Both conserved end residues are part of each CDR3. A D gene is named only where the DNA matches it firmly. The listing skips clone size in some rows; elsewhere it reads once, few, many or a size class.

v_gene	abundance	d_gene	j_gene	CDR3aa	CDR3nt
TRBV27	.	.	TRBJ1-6	CASRSHSYNSPLHF	TGTGCCAGCCGATCTCACTCCTATAATTCACCCCTCCACTTT
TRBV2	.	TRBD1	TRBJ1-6	CASSGRDRGPLSPLHF	TGTGCCAGCAGTGGCCGGGACAGGGGGCCACTGTCACCCCTCCACTTT
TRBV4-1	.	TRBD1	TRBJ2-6	CASSQDPGQGYGANVLTF	TGCGCCAGCAGCCAAGACCCGGGACAGGGTTATGGGGCCAACGTCCTGACTTTC
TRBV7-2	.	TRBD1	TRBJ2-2	CASSRRTGNTGELFF	TGTGCCAGCAGCCGCAGGACAGGCAACACCGGGGAGCTGTTTTTT
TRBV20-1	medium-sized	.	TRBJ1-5	CSATEGVSGNQPQHF	TGCAGTGCTACTGAAGGAGTCTCGGGCAATCAGCCCCAGCATTTT
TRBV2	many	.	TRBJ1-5	CASSRQVSMRDQPQHF	TGTGCCAGCAGTAGGCAGGTTTCCATGAGAGACCAGCCCCAGCATTTT
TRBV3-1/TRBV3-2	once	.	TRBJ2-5	CASSQEPVLGTQYF	TGTGCCAGCAGCCAAGAACCAGTGTTGGGGACCCAGTACTTC
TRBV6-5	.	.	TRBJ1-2	CAAEFRERSSYGYTF	TGTGCCGCGGAATTTAGGGAGCGATCTAGCTATGGCTACACCTTC
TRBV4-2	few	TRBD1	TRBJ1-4	CASSQTRTGTEKLFF	TGTGCCAGCAGCCAAACGAGGACAGGGACTGAAAAACTGTTTTTT
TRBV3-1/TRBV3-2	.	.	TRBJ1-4	CASSPRGGGEKLFF	TGTGCCAGCAGCCCCAGAGGGGGAGGTGAAAAACTGTTTTTT
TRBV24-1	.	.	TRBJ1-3	CATSAGGLPSSGNTIYF	TGTGCCACCAGTGCGGGAGGTCTCCCGAGCTCTGGAAACACCATATATTTT
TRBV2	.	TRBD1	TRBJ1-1	CASRDDRVEAFF	TGTGCCAGCAGGGATGACAGGGTGGAAGCTTTCTTT
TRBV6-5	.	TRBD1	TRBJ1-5	CASSYLAGGGQPQHF	TGTGCCAGCAGTTACCTTGCAGGGGGAGGTCAGCCCCAGCATTTT
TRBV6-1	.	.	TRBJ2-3	CASSDGATDTQYF	TGTGCCAGCAGTGACGGGGCGACAGATACGCAGTATTTT
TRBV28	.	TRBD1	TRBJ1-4	CASSKGQGYEKLFF	TGTGCCAGCAGTAAGGGACAGGGATACGAAAAACTGTTTTTT
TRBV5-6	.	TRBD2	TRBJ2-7	CASSLRRDSGRAYEQYF	TGTGCCAGCAGCTTGAGGCGGGATAGCGGGAGAGCCTACGAGCAGTACTTC
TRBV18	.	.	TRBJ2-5	CASSLERAETQYF	TGTGCCAGCTCACTGGAAAGGGCCGAGACCCAGTACTTC
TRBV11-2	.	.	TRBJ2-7	CASSPGYDYEQYF	TGTGCCAGCAGTCCAGGGTACGACTACGAGCAGTACTTC
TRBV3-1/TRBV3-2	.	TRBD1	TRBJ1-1	CASSQDVAGTVEAFF	TGTGCCAGCAGCCAAGACGTGGCGGGGACAGTTGAAGCTTTCTTT